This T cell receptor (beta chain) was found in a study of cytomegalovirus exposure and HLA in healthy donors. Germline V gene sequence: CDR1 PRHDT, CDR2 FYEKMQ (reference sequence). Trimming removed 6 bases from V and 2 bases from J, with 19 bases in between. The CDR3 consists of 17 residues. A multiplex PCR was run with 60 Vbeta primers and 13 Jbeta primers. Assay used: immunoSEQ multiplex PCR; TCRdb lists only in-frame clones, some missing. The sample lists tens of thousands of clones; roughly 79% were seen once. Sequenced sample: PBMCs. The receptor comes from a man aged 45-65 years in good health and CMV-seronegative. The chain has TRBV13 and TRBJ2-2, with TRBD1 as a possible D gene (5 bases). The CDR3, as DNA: TGTGCCAGCAGAATAGAAGGGGTTACTATTAACACCGGGGAGCTGTTTTTT. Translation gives CASRIEGVTINTGELFF.